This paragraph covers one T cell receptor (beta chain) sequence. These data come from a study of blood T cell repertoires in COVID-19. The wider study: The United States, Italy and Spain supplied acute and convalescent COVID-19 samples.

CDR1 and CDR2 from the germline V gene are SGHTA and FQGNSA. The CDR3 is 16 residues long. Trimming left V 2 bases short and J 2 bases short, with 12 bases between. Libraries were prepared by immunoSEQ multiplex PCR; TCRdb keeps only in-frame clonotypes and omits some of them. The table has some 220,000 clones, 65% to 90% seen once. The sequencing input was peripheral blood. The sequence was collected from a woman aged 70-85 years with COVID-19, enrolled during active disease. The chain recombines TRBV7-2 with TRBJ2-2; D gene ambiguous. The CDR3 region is CASSLYSPVNTGELFF. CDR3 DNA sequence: TGTGCCAGCAGCTTATACTCTCCTGTTAACACCGGGGAGCTGTTTTTT.